This T cell receptor beta chain comes out of a study of molecular identifiers for immune sequencing clone quantification. Study outcomes and limitations: Whereas clones above 20 RNA copies held under 1% of naive-cell molecules, they held over 97% of effector molecules.

The CDR3 runs to 15 residues. Germline CDR1 LNHDA, CDR2 SQIVND (reference sequence). Trimming shortened V by 5 bases and J by 2 bases, and 10 bases separated the two germline ends. Worth noting for this clonotype: Its specificity is unknown.

Bulk TCR libraries were made with methods that had been previously described and with listed TCR primers. TCRdb recomputed calls from the PCR reads with MiXCR, one row per CDR3 protein. The table shows roughly 100,000 distinct CDR3 sequences, with less than 35% occurring only once. This TCR derives from a human donor in good health. Some libraries in this study had Jurkat cell RNA spiked in. Sequenced sample: naive CD8+ T cells from blood, with Jurkat cell RNA spiked in. Documented subset: FACS-sorted CD8+CD4-CCR7+CD45RA+ naive T cells. This chain uses TRBV19 with TRBJ2-6, with unresolved D. DNA for the CDR3: TGTGCCAGTAGTGGGATGAGCGCTGGGGCCAACGTCCTGACTTTC. Its protein product is CASSGMSAGANVLTF.